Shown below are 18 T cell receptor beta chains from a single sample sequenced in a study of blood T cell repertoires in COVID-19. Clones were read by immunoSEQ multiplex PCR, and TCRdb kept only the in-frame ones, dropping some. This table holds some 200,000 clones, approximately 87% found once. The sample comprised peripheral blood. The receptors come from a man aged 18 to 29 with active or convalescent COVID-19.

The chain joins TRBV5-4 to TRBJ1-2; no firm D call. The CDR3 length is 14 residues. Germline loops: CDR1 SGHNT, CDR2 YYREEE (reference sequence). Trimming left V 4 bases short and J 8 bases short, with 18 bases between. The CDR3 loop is CASSLGPGETGYTF. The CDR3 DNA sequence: TGTGCCAGCAGCCTGGGCCCCGGAGAAACCGGCTACACCTTC.

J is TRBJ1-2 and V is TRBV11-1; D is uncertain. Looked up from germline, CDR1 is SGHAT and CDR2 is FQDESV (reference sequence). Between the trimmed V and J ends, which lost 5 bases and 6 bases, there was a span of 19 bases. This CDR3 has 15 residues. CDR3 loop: CASSPTTLPRDGYTF. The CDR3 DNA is TGTGCCAGCAGCCCAACTACTTTACCCCGGGATGGCTACACCTTC.

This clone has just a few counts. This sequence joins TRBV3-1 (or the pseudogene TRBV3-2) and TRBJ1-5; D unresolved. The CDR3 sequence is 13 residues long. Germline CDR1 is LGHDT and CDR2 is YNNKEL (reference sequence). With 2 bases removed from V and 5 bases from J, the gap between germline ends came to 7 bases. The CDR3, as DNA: TGTGCCAGCAGCCAACAGGAGGATCAGCCCCAGCATTTT. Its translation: CASSQQEDQPQHF.

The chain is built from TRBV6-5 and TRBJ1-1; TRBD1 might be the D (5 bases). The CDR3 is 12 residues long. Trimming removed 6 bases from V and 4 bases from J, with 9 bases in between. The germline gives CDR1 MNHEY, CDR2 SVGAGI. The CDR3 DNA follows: TGTGCCAGCAGGTCAGGGTTCACTGAAGCTTTCTTT. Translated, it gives CASRSGFTEAFF.

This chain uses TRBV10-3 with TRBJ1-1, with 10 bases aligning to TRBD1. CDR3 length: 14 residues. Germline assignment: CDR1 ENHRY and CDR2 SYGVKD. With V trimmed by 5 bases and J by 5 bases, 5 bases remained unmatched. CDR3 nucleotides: TGTGCCATCAGTCCGGACAGGGGGGATACTGAAGCTTTCTTT. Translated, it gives CAISPDRGDTEAFF.

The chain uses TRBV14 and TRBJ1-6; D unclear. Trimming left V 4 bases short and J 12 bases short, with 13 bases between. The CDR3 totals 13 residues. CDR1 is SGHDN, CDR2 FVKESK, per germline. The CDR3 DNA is TGTGCCAGCAGCCCCCTTGACACTCTACCCCTCCACTTT. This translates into CASSPLDTLPLHF.

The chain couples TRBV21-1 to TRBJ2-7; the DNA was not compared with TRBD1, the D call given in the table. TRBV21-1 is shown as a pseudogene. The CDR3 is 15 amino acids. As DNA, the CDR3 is TGTGCCAGCAGCCAAATTTGGACAGGGGGCGACGAGCAGTACGTC. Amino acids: CASSQIWTGGDEQYV.

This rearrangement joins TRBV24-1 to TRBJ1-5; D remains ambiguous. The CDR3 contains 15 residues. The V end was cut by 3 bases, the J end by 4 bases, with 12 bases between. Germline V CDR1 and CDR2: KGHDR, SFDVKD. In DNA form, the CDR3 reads TGTGCCACCAGTGATCCCCTTGTTTCGAATCAGCCCCAGCATTTT. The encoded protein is CATSDPLVSNQPQHF.

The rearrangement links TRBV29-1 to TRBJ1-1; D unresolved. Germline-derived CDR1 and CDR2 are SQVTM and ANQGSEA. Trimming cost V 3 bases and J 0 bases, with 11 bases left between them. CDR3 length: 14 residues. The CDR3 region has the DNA TGCAGCGTTGACGGGGAGGTACTGAACACTGAAGCTTTCTTT. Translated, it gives CSVDGEVLNTEAFF.

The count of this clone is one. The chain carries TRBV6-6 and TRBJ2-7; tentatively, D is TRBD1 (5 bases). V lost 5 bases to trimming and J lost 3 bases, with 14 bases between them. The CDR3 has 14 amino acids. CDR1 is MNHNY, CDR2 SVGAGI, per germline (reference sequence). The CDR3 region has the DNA TGTGCCAGCAGTACCCCTCAGGGAAGCTACGAGCAGTACTTC. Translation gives CASSTPQGSYEQYF.

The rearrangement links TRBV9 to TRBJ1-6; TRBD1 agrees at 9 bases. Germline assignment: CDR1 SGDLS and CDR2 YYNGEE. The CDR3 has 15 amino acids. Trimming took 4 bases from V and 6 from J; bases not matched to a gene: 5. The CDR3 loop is CASSPGQGLNSPLHF. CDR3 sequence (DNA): TGTGCCAGCAGCCCCGGACAGGGGCTTAATTCACCCCTCCACTTT.

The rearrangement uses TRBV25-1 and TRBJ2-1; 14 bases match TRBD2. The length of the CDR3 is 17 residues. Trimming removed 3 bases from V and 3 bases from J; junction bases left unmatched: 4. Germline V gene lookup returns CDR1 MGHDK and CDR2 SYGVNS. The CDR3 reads CASSETSGGGIYNEQFF. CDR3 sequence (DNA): TGTGCCAGCAGTGAGACTAGCGGGGGGGGAATCTACAATGAGCAGTTCTTC.

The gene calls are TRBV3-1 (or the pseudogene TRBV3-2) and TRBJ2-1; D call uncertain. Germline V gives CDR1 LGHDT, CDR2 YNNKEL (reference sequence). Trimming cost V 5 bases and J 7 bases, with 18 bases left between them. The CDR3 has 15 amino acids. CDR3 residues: CASSDRRPFRNEQFF. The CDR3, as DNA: TGTGCCAGCAGCGATCGGCGGCCCTTTCGGAATGAGCAGTTCTTC.

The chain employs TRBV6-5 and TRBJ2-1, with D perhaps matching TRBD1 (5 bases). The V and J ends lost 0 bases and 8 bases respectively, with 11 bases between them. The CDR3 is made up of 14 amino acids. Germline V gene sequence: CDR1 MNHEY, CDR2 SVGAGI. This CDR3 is CASSYSIGVDEQFF. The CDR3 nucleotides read TGTGCCAGCAGTTACTCGATAGGGGTAGATGAGCAGTTCTTC.

This CDR3 reads CASIRTGSYEQYF. CDR3 DNA: TGTGCCAGCATCCGGACAGGTTCCTACGAGCAGTACTTC. The rearrangement links TRBV6-5 to TRBJ2-7, with 7 nucleotides matching TRBD1. Germline loops: CDR1 MNHEY, CDR2 SVGAGI. CDR3 length equals 13 residues. With V trimmed by 7 bases and J by 1 base, 4 bases remained unmatched.

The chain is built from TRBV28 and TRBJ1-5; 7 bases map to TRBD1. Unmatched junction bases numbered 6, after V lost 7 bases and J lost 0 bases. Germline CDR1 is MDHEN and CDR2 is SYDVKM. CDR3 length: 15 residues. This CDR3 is CASKLQGYSNQPQHF. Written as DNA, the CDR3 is TGTGCCAGCAAACTACAGGGGTATAGCAATCAGCCCCAGCATTTT. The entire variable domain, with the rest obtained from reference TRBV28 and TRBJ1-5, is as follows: DVKVTQSSRYLVKRTGEKVFLECVQDMDHENMFWYRQDPGLGLRLIYFSYDVKMKEKGDIPEGYSVSREKKERFSLILESASTNQTSMYLCASKLQGYSNQPQHFGDGTRLSIL.

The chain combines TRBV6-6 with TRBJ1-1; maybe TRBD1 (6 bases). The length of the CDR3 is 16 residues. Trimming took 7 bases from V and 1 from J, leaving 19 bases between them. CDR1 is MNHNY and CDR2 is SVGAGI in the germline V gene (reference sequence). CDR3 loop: CASILGAGTKNTEAFF. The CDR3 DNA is TGTGCCAGCATCCTAGGGGCCGGGACAAAGAACACTGAAGCTTTCTTT.

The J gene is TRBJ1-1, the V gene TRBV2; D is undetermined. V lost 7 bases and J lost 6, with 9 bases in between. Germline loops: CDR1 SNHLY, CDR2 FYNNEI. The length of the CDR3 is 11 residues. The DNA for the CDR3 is TGTGCCAGCAATCGGAGGGCTGAAGCTTTCTTT. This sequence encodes CASNRRAEAFF.